These T cell receptor beta chains were read from a single sample in a study of T-cell reconstitution after alpha-beta-depleted transplantation in children. TCRdb reprocessed the PCR reads with MiXCR, giving one entry per CDR3 protein. Counted here are a few hundred thousand distinct CDR3 sequences, 9.9% occurring once; the ten biggest clones make up 10%. The sequenced sample was PBMCs from the stem cell graft donor, obtained from the stem cell graft. The receptors come from a human donor who donated a stem cell graft to a child with SCID. Both conserved end residues are trimmed from each CDR3. Fields, in order: J gene, V gene, CDR3 protein.

j_call: TRBJ1-6
v_call: TRBV20-1
cdr3_aa: SALAGQSNSPLH

j_call: TRBJ1-2
v_call: TRBV29-1
cdr3_aa: SVEQGRYT

j_call: TRBJ1-2
v_call: TRBV10-2
cdr3_aa: ASSQNNYGYT

j_call: TRBJ2-5
v_call: TRBV5-1
cdr3_aa: ASSLYAQETQY

j_call: TRBJ1-6
v_call: TRBV7-9
cdr3_aa: ATQLNSPLH

j_call: TRBJ1-4
v_call: TRBV7-6
cdr3_aa: ASSLGNGLSEKLF

j_call: TRBJ2-3
v_call: TRBV10-1
cdr3_aa: ASSESASGGGTQY

j_call: TRBJ2-4
v_call: TRBV27
cdr3_aa: ASSPYGGLTDRGTKNIQY

j_call: TRBJ1-2
v_call: TRBV7-2
cdr3_aa: DSSLGQGIGGYT

j_call: TRBJ1-2
v_call: TRBV9
cdr3_aa: ASSGQTNYGYT

j_call: TRBJ1-4
v_call: TRBV5-1
cdr3_aa: ASSLGQVNEKLF

j_call: TRBJ1-6
v_call: TRBV9
cdr3_aa: ASSVGGGPLGPLH

j_call: TRBJ2-2
v_call: TRBV6-5
cdr3_aa: ASSTGTSGGYTGELF

j_call: TRBJ2-3
v_call: TRBV7-8
cdr3_aa: ASSFPRDRGQEDTQY

j_call: TRBJ2-7
v_call: TRBV12-3/TRBV12-4
cdr3_aa: ASSILTGSSYEQY

j_call: TRBJ2-7
v_call: TRBV3-1
cdr3_aa: ASSQEASGNSYEQY

j_call: TRBJ1-2
v_call: TRBV7-9
cdr3_aa: ASSIQTSRYGYT

j_call: TRBJ2-2
v_call: TRBV4-1
cdr3_aa: ASSQDLWQEYNGELF

j_call: TRBJ2-5
v_call: TRBV27
cdr3_aa: ASSPTDSQETQY

j_call: TRBJ2-2
v_call: TRBV12-3/TRBV12-4
cdr3_aa: ASRGLGQSNTGELF

j_call: TRBJ2-7
v_call: TRBV12-5
cdr3_aa: ASGEGQGNYEQY

j_call: TRBJ2-3
v_call: TRBV12-3/TRBV12-4
cdr3_aa: ASRLGQGLDTQY

j_call: TRBJ1-1
v_call: TRBV27
cdr3_aa: ASSFTVRDTEAF

j_call: TRBJ2-1
v_call: TRBV27
cdr3_aa: ASRNRDRGYNEQF

j_call: TRBJ2-2
v_call: TRBV6-1
cdr3_aa: ASRPPGQGTTGELF

j_call: TRBJ2-2
v_call: TRBV7-8
cdr3_aa: ASSRRGGVGTGELF

j_call: TRBJ2-3
v_call: TRBV20-1
cdr3_aa: CARELAGGRYTDTQY

j_call: TRBJ2-1
v_call: TRBV7-6
cdr3_aa: ASSYNSNEQF

j_call: TRBJ2-4
v_call: TRBV29-1
cdr3_aa: SVEAADLAKNIQY

j_call: TRBJ2-4
v_call: TRBV2
cdr3_aa: ASSIPGSKNIQY